The rows below give T cell receptor beta chains drawn from one sample of a study of CD8+CD57+ T cells in acquired aplastic anemia. TCRdb itself ran the reads through MiXCR, one entry per CDR3 protein. The table has a few hundred thousand distinct CDR3 sequences, around 30% seen once. Input material: sorted CD4+, CD8+, or CD8+CD57+ T cells (not recorded which) from PBMCs. All receptors derive from a human donor with aplastic anemia. Both conserved end residues are part of each CDR3. Each record gives: J gene, D gene, V gene, clone size, CDR3 protein, CDR3 DNA. A D gene is named only where the DNA matches it firmly. A row's size may be missing; if present it is once, few, many or a size class.

>TRBJ1-1|TRBD1|TRBV12-3/TRBV12-4|many
CASSLRDSSAFF
TGTGCCAGCAGTCTACGGGACAGTTCGGCTTTCTTT
>TRBJ2-7|.|TRBV6-5|.
CASSYSLDTPYEQYF
TGTGCCAGCAGTTACTCCCTTGACACGCCCTACGAGCAGTACTTC
>TRBJ2-7|TRBD2|TRBV20-1|few
CSAGTSSNEQYF
TGCAGTGCTGGGACTAGTTCTAACGAGCAGTACTTC
>TRBJ2-5|TRBD2|TRBV7-2|few
CASRGGVYQETQYF
TGTGCCAGCCGCGGGGGGGTGTACCAAGAGACCCAGTACTTC
>TRBJ2-3|.|TRBV7-9|many
CASSSDKLSTDTQYF
TGTGCCAGCAGCTCGGACAAACTTAGCACAGATACGCAGTATTTT
>TRBJ1-2|.|TRBV10-3|many
CAISNAFRGANYGYTF
TGTGCCATCAGCAACGCTTTTAGGGGGGCTAACTATGGCTACACCTTC
>TRBJ1-1|TRBD1|TRBV2|.
CASSPLGQGSTGAFF
TGCGCCAGCAGCCCCCTCGGACAGGGATCCACTGGAGCTTTCTTT
>TRBJ2-7|.|TRBV2|many
CASTRQVLEQYF
TGTGCCAGCACCAGACAGGTTTTGGAGCAGTACTTC
>TRBJ1-3|.|TRBV6-2/TRBV6-3|once
CASSYSQLPGNTIYF
TGTGCCAGCAGTTACTCTCAGTTACCTGGAAACACCATATATTTT
>TRBJ2-5|TRBD1|TRBV11-2|.
CASSKGTGGLDMETQYF
TGTGCCAGCAGCAAGGGTACAGGGGGCTTGGATATGGAGACCCAGTACTTC
>TRBJ1-6|.|TRBV7-2|few
CASSLAGARNSPLHF
TGTGCCAGCAGCTTAGCGGGGGCTCGGAATTCACCCCTCCACTTT
>TRBJ1-1|.|TRBV19|many
CATGLVGGNTEAFF
TGTGCCACTGGACTTGTTGGAGGGAACACTGAAGCTTTCTTT
>TRBJ2-7|.|TRBV5-6|many
CASSLSRSYEQYF
TGTGCCAGCAGCTTGTCCAGATCCTACGAGCAGTACTTC
>TRBJ1-5|.|TRBV19|.
CASSVENRNIQPQHF
TGTGCCAGTAGTGTAGAAAACCGAAACATTCAGCCCCAGCATTTT
>TRBJ2-1|TRBD2|TRBV7-3|.
CASSSSSGSGGFGQFF
TGTGCCAGCAGCTCCAGTAGCGGGAGTGGCGGGTTCGGGCAGTTCTTC
>TRBJ1-1|.|TRBV7-9|.
CASSFNRFRDTEAFF
TGTGCCAGCAGTTTCAATAGATTCCGCGACACTGAGGCTTTCTTT
>TRBJ2-2|TRBD2|TRBV20-1|.
CSAREVPGGAANTGELFF
TGCAGTGCTAGAGAGGTTCCCGGGGGGGCGGCTAACACCGGGGAGCTGTTTTTT
>TRBJ1-2|TRBD1|TRBV10-3|few
CAASSDREGGYAF
TGTGCCGCTTCTTCGGACAGGGAGGGCGGCTACGCCTTC
>TRBJ2-7|TRBD1|TRBV30|.
CAWRTDRAEQYF
TGTGCCTGGAGAACCGACAGGGCCGAGCAGTACTTC
>TRBJ1-3|.|TRBV10-3|few
CASSSGGIGNTIYF
TGTGCCAGCAGTTCCGGGGGAATCGGAAACACCATATATTTT
>TRBJ1-6|TRBD1|TRBV5-1|few
CASSFGDREGSYNSPLHF
TGCGCCAGCAGCTTTGGGGACAGGGAGGGCTCCTATAATTCACCCCTCCACTTT
>TRBJ1-1|.|TRBV2|.
CASRRGRLPMNTEAFF
TGTGCCAGCAGGAGGGGACGGTTGCCAATGAACACTGAAGCTTTCTTT
>TRBJ2-5|.|TRBV7-9|many
CAIGGETQYF
TGTGCCATCGGGGGAGAGACCCAGTACTTC
>TRBJ1-2|TRBD1|TRBV19|few
CASSQRTGVDYGYTF
TGTGCCAGTAGCCAGAGGACAGGGGTGGACTATGGCTACACCTTC
>TRBJ2-2|TRBD2|TRBV20-1|.
CSAISTSGGRNTGELFF
TGCAGTGCTATCTCGACTAGCGGGGGGAGGAACACCGGGGAGCTGTTTTTT
>TRBJ2-4|TRBD1|TRBV12-3/TRBV12-4|.
CASSTQGAKNIQYF
TGTGCCAGCAGTACACAGGGGGCCAAAAACATTCAGTACTTC
>TRBJ1-1|.|TRBV10-3|.
CASSGSRSTEAFF
TGTGCCAGCAGTGGTTCACGGAGCACTGAAGCTTTCTTT
>TRBJ2-7|TRBD2|TRBV29-1|many
CSVRTSGGYEQYF
TGCAGCGTACGCACTAGCGGGGGCTACGAGCAGTACTTC
>TRBJ2-3|TRBD2|TRBV25-1|.
CASSEIESGGTQYF
TGTGCCAGCAGTGAAATTGAATCGGGAGGGACGCAGTATTTT
>TRBJ2-5|TRBD1|TRBV5-1|.
CASSTSPGTDGETQYF
TGCGCCAGCAGCACATCCCCCGGGACAGACGGCGAGACCCAGTACTTC
>TRBJ2-7|.|TRBV20-1|.
CSAQGSAYEQYF
TGCAGTGCCCAGGGCAGTGCCTACGAGCAGTACTTC
>TRBJ2-7|TRBD1|TRBV30|.
CAWSGQGAYEQYF
TGTGCCTGGAGCGGACAGGGGGCTTACGAGCAGTACTTC
>TRBJ1-1|.|TRBV19|.
CASSITPLLNTEAFF
TGTGCCAGTAGTATAACCCCCCTTCTGAACACTGAAGCTTTCTTT
>TRBJ1-6|.|TRBV2|.
CASRGETADLHF
TGTGCCAGCAGAGGAGAGACCGCCGACCTCCACTTT
>TRBJ2-1|TRBD2|TRBV2|many
CASRELAASYNEQFF
TGTGCCAGCAGGGAACTAGCGGCCTCCTACAATGAGCAGTTCTTC
>TRBJ1-1|.|TRBV5-1|.
CASSQGPAMNTEAFF
TGCGCCAGCAGCCAAGGTCCGGCTATGAACACTGAAGCTTTCTTT
>TRBJ2-5|.|TRBV24-1|.
CATSDPTGSVETQYF
TGTGCCACCAGTGATCCCACGGGTAGCGTGGAGACCCAGTACTTC
>TRBJ1-5|.|TRBV15|.
CATSREIDSNQPQHF
TGTGCCACCAGCAGAGAAATCGACAGCAATCAGCCCCAGCATTTT
>TRBJ1-2|.|TRBV2|.
CASSPITGPGYGYTF
TGTGCCAGCAGCCCAATAACGGGCCCGGGGTATGGCTACACCTTC
>TRBJ1-1|TRBD1|TRBV7-2|.
CAGDRDNTEAFF
TGTGCCGGGGACAGGGACAACACTGAAGCTTTCTTT
>TRBJ2-1|.|TRBV19|few
CASSSRRANEQFF
TGTGCCAGTAGTAGCCGGAGGGCGAATGAGCAGTTCTTC
>TRBJ2-7|TRBD1|TRBV2|.
CASSEAGTGFGEQYF
TGTGCCAGCAGTGAAGCCGGGACAGGGTTTGGCGAGCAGTACTTC
>TRBJ2-2|.|TRBV19|few
CASSIGTNTGELFF
TGTGCCAGTAGTATAGGGACCAACACCGGGGAGCTGTTTTTT
>TRBJ2-7|TRBD2|TRBV11-2|.
CAWSEGTSGFYYEQYF
TGTGCCTGGAGTGAAGGGACTAGCGGATTTTACTACGAGCAGTACTTC
>TRBJ2-5|TRBD1|TRBV20-1|many
CSATLTGGRETQYF
TGCAGTGCTACCCTCACAGGGGGGAGAGAGACCCAGTACTTC